These 6 T cell receptor beta chains originate from one sample sequenced in a study of blood T cells in healthy people across ages. Primers used in a second PCR of roughly 6 to 11 cycles were a sample-barcoded 5' primer and a J-beta primer mix. TCRdb passed the 5' RACE reads through MiXCR, listing each CDR3 protein once. The sample contains 1.5 million to 2 million distinct CDR3 sequences, about two fifths of which appear only once. Sequenced input: blood. The receptors originated from a human donor in good health.

The sample holds a few counts of this clonotype. The rearrangement joins TRBV3-1 to TRBJ2-7; 10 bases match TRBD1. This CDR3 comprises 14 residues. V lost 1 base to trimming and J lost 6 bases; unmatched junction nucleotides: 3. Looked up from germline, CDR1 is LGHDT and CDR2 is YNNKEL (reference sequence). CDR3 in DNA: TGTGCCAGCAGCCAAGTGGGGACAGGGGTCGAGCAGTACTTC. This sequence encodes CASSQVGTGVEQYF.

The chain recombines TRBV7-2 with TRBJ2-3; D assignment may be TRBD1 or TRBD2 (5 bases each). CDR3 size: 14 residues. Trimming left V 2 bases short and J 5 bases short, with 11 bases between. Germline V gene sequence: CDR1 SGHTA, CDR2 FQGNSA. DNA of the CDR3: TGTGCCAGCAGCTTAACTTGGGGACGAGATACGCAGTATTTT. As protein: CASSLTWGRDTQYF.

In this sample, this clonotype turned up a few times. The V call is TRBV5-1, the J call TRBJ1-4; D gene unclear. This CDR3 is 15 amino acids long. The germline V gene has CDR1 SGHRS and CDR2 YFSETQ. V was cut by 4 bases and J by 3 bases, with 13 bases left in between. CDR3 protein: CASSRAGGSNEKLFF. The DNA of the CDR3 is TGCGCCAGCAGCAGAGCCGGAGGTTCTAATGAAAAACTGTTTTTT.

The chain links TRBV29-1 to TRBJ2-1; possibly TRBD1 for D (6 bases). The germline CDR1 and CDR2 sequences are SQVTM and ANQGSEA. V was clipped by 0 bases and J by 5 bases, with 14 bases between them. CDR3 size: 15 residues. The CDR3 loop reads CSVEDYGTRNNEQFF. The CDR3 DNA follows: TGCAGCGTTGAAGATTACGGGACACGGAACAATGAGCAGTTCTTC.

The sample holds a few counts of this clonotype. The V and J genes are TRBV5-1 and TRBJ2-7; 8 positions agree with TRBD2. CDR1 is SGHRS and CDR2 is YFSETQ in the germline V gene. With 3 bases clipped from V and 4 bases from J, the junction kept 12 bases outside the gene matches. There are 16 residues in the CDR3. The chain's CDR3 is CASSWGRGGVAYEQYF. The CDR3 bases are TGCGCCAGCAGCTGGGGCCGGGGGGGCGTTGCTTACGAGCAGTACTTC. Together with reference TRBV5-1 and TRBJ2-7, the CDR3 gives the full variable domain: KAGVTQTPRYLIKTRGQQVTLSCSPISGHRSVSWYQQTPGQGLQFLFEYFSETQRNKGNFPGRFSGRQFSNSRSEMNVSTLELGDSALYLCASSWGRGGVAYEQYFGPGTRLTVT.

The CDR3 loop reads CSATWTPDQPQHF. The DNA of the CDR3 is TGCAGTGCTACATGGACCCCTGATCAGCCCCAGCATTTT. This chain connects TRBV20-1 to TRBJ1-5; no reliable D call. The CDR3 is 13 amino acids. Germline-derived CDR1 and CDR2 are DFQATT and SNEGSKA (reference sequence). Trimming removed 4 bases from V and 5 bases from J, with 12 bases in between.